This TCR beta chain is from a study of regulatory T cells in long-lasting Graves disease. Notes on the study in general: Persistent Graves' disease cases displayed lower TCR diversity than newly diagnosed ones.

Arm-PCR of CDR3 regions and iRepertoire HTBI primers were used to build TCR beta libraries. TCRdb redid the calling of the multiplex PCR reads with MiXCR, one entry per CDR3 protein. This repertoire shows 400,000 to 500,000 distinct CDR3 sequences, around a fifth found once; its top ten account for 10% to 15%. Time point reported: persistent/refractory GD, antithyroid drugs over 5 years with positive TRAb. RNA extracted from PBMCs served as the sequencing template. In this sample, this clonotype turned up a few times. Its specificity is unknown. The input for sequencing was peripheral blood mononuclear cells (PBMCs), taken when the disease was refractory, from a patient treated with antithyroid drugs. This TCR came from a female donor with Graves disease.

The CDR3 DNA is TGTGCCAGCTCACCCGCAAGGGCCGAGCAGTACTTC. It yields the protein CASSPARAEQYF. This chain connects TRBV18 to TRBJ2-7; D not resolved. V lost 3 bases and J lost 6, with 9 bases in between. This CDR3 region has 12 residues. The germline V gene has CDR1 KGHSH and CDR2 LQKENI.